The 2 T cell receptor beta chains listed next were all sequenced from one sample in a study of blood T cell repertoires in COVID-19. The table came from immunoSEQ multiplex PCR; TCRdb's copy has only in-frame clones and leaves some out. The sample includes some 96,000 clones, approximately 86% of them seen just once. Specimen: peripheral blood. The receptors derive from a man between 50 and 59 years old with acute or convalescent COVID-19.

The genes are TRBV27 and TRBJ2-5, with D perhaps matching TRBD1 (6 bases). The CDR3 runs to 16 residues. V gave up 3 bases and J gave up 1 base, with 15 bases separating them. Germline V gene lookup returns CDR1 MNHEY and CDR2 SMNVEV (reference sequence). CDR3 bases: TGTGCCAGCAGTTTTTCTGGGGTGGGGGCCCAAGAGACCCAGTACTTC. It specifies CASSFSGVGAQETQYF.

The chain recombines TRBV5-1 with TRBJ2-1; 11 positions agree with TRBD2. This CDR3 has 15 residues. Germline CDR1 and CDR2: SGHRS and YFSETQ. V trimming: 0 bases; J trimming: 9 bases; junction bases outside the gene matches: 5. The CDR3 nucleotides are TGCGCCAGCAGCTTGGGGTTAGCGGGAGGGCTTGAGCAGTTCTTC. Translating it yields CASSLGLAGGLEQFF. Full variable domain (missing parts from reference TRBV5-1 and TRBJ2-1): KAGVTQTPRYLIKTRGQQVTLSCSPISGHRSVSWYQQTPGQGLQFLFEYFSETQRNKGNFPGRFSGRQFSNSRSEMNVSTLELGDSALYLCASSLGLAGGLEQFFGPGTRLTVL.